This T cell receptor (beta chain) derives from a study of T cells after yellow fever vaccination. TCRdb independently ran MiXCR on the 5' RACE reads; one entry per CDR3 protein. The data hold under 250,000 distinct CDR3 sequences, with approximately 3.2% observed a single time. Findings and caveats of the study: Abundant bulk-population clonotypes could contaminate the FACS-sorted repertoires. The CD4 compartment and the CD8 compartment contained a small share of clonotypes in common. It was the secondary response that reached its peak faster, day 5 versus 15, but it was weaker.

In the case of this clonotype: Its antigen is unidentified.

From germline, CDR1 is MNHEY and CDR2 SVGAGI. Unmatched junction bases numbered 13, after V lost 10 bases and J lost 1 base. This CDR3 comprises 16 residues. The source was CD4+ T cells sorted from PBMCs, collected 10 days after the yellow fever booster vaccination. The sequence was collected from a man aged 18 to 30 who received the YFV17D yellow fever vaccine. J is TRBJ2-3 and V is TRBV6-5, with 8 bases matching TRBD2. DNA for the CDR3: TGTGCCACCCTAAGATTGGGTAGCGGGGGCACAGATACGCAGTATTTT. It yields the protein CATLRLGSGGTDTQYF.